This TCR beta chain is from a study of blood T cell repertoires in COVID-19. Study as a whole: Sites in the United States, Italy and Spain provided acute and convalescent COVID-19 samples. PBMCs, B-cell-depleted T cells, or T cells were the source of the cDNA or gDNA that made up the material.

Germline V gene data show CDR1 as MNHEY and CDR2 as SVGAGI. V was pared by 7 bases and J by 4 bases, with 17 bases between. The CDR3 is made up of 15 amino acids. Assay: immunoSEQ multiplex PCR; the TCRdb copy retains only in-frame clones and omits some. The table records 100,000 to 150,000 clones, approximately 81% of them present only once. The sequenced sample consisted of peripheral blood. This TCR derives from a man between 60 and 70 years old with acute or convalescent COVID-19. The gene calls are TRBV6-5 and TRBJ2-1, with D perhaps TRBD1 (7 bases). CDR3 region: CASKEGAGSYNEQFF. The CDR3 DNA is TGTGCCAGCAAGGAGGGGGCTGGTTCATACAATGAGCAGTTCTTC.